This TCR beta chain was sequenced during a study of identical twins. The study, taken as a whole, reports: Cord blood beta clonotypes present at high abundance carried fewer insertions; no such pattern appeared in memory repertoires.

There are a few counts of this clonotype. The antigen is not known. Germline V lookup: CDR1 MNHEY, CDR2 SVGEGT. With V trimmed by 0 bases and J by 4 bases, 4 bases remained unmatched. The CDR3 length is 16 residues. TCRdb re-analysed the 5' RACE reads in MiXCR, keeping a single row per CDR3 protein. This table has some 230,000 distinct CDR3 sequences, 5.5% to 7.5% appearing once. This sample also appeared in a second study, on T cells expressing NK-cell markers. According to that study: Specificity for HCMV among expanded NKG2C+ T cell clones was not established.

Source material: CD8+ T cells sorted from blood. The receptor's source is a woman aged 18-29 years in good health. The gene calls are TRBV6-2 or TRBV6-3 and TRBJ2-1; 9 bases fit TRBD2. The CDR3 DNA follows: TGTGCCAGCAGTTACTCTGGGACTAGCTGGTACAATGAGCAGTTCTTC. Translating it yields CASSYSGTSWYNEQFF.